Listed below are T cell receptor beta chains from one sample, sequenced in a study of blood T cells in healthy people across ages. TCRdb ran MiXCR on the 5' RACE reads and lists one entry per CDR3 protein. Here the sample spans about 830,000 distinct CDR3 sequences, under 80% being singletons. Input material: blood. The receptors come from a man aged 25-45 years in good health. The CDR3 runs from the conserved cysteine through the conserved F or W. D genes are given only for firm matches. Rows may omit the clone size; those that give it use once, few, many or a size class.

TRBJ2-6,TRBV9,NA,NA,CASSPEPGPGANVLTF,TGTGCCAGCAGCCCCGAACCGGGGCCTGGGGCCAACGTCCTGACTTTC
TRBJ1-6,TRBV12-3/TRBV12-4,NA,NA,CASGRRGQNSPLHF,TGTGCCAGCGGCCGACGCGGGCAAAATTCACCCCTCCACTTT
TRBJ2-1,TRBV28,once,NA,CASSTVGGSYNEQFF,TGTGCCAGCAGTACCGTGGGTGGCTCCTACAATGAGCAGTTCTTC
TRBJ2-4,TRBV12-3/TRBV12-4,NA,NA,CASSHRQGGYGQYF,TGTGCCAGCAGTCACCGACAGGGAGGGTACGGACAGTACTTC
TRBJ2-2,TRBV20-1,NA,TRBD2,CSAPPLAGGPTGELFF,TGCAGTGCCCCACCCTTGGCGGGGGGACCCACCGGGGAGCTGTTTTTT
TRBJ2-1,TRBV9,NA,NA,CASSVGARNEQFF,TGTGCCAGCAGCGTAGGAGCGAGGAATGAGCAGTTCTTC
TRBJ2-1,TRBV6-2/TRBV6-3,NA,NA,CASARGGSLNEQFF,TGTGCCAGCGCGAGGGGGGGGAGTTTGAATGAGCAGTTCTTC
TRBJ1-1,TRBV6-5,NA,NA,CASSQEGLNTEAFF,TGTGCCAGCAGTCAGGAAGGGTTGAACACTGAAGCTTTCTTT
TRBJ2-7,TRBV4-2,few,TRBD2,CASSQSGGDSYEQYF,TGTGCCAGCAGCCAAAGCGGGGGCGACTCCTACGAGCAGTACTTC
TRBJ1-4,TRBV4-2,NA,NA,CASSQDGQGDEKLFF,TGTGCCAGCAGCCAAGATGGTCAGGGTGATGAAAAACTGTTTTTT
TRBJ2-6,TRBV29-1,few,NA,CSVLDRTRSGANVLTF,TGCAGCGTTTTAGACAGGACAAGGTCTGGGGCCAACGTCCTGACTTTC
TRBJ1-1,TRBV5-1,once,TRBD1,CASSSNPDRRGAFF,TGCGCCAGCAGCTCAAACCCGGACAGGCGCGGGGCTTTCTTT
TRBJ2-7,TRBV7-8,NA,TRBD2,CASSLARGGREQYF,TGTGCCAGCAGCTTAGCGCGGGGAGGGCGCGAGCAGTACTTC
TRBJ2-3,TRBV20-1,NA,TRBD1,CSASRAGGRDNTSTDTQYF,TGCAGTGCTAGCAGGGCAGGGGGCCGAGATAACACTAGCACAGATACGCAGTATTTT
TRBJ2-3,TRBV4-2,NA,NA,CASSQELARGGTQYF,TGTGCCAGCAGCCAAGAGCTAGCGCGGGGCGGTACGCAGTATTTT
TRBJ2-2,TRBV20-1,NA,NA,CSGRGGAGGELFF,TGCAGTGGGCGTGGCGGGGCAGGCGGGGAGCTGTTTTTT
TRBJ2-2,TRBV2,NA,NA,CASSPGYGTGELFF,TGTGCCAGCAGCCCCGGGTATGGGACCGGGGAGCTGTTTTTT
TRBJ2-1,TRBV7-2,NA,NA,CASSRQGLYNEQFF,TGTGCCAGCAGCAGACAGGGACTTTACAATGAGCAGTTCTTC
TRBJ2-5,TRBV20-1,NA,NA,CSARPGLTQETQYF,TGCAGTGCTAGACCGGGACTCACCCAAGAGACCCAGTACTTC
TRBJ2-3,TRBV10-3,NA,TRBD2,CAISESTMRGLAGTTQYF,TGTGCCATCAGTGAGTCGACGATGAGGGGGCTAGCGGGGACTACGCAGTATTTT
TRBJ2-5,TRBV4-3,NA,NA,CASKAAETQYF,TGCGCCAGCAAGGCCGCTGAGACCCAGTACTTC
TRBJ2-1,TRBV20-1,few,TRBD1,CSADPGQGARNEQFF,TGCAGTGCCGACCCGGGACAGGGGGCGCGAAATGAGCAGTTCTTC
TRBJ2-7,TRBV4-3,NA,NA,CASSQDVGYYEQYF,TGCGCCAGCAGCCAAGACGTGGGGTACTACGAGCAGTACTTC
TRBJ1-1,TRBV4-3,NA,NA,CASSQDLDRNTEAFF,TGCGCCAGCAGTCAAGACTTGGACAGGAACACTGAAGCTTTCTTT
TRBJ1-5,TRBV29-1,few,NA,CSVREGNNNQPQHF,TGCAGCGTCCGTGAGGGGAACAACAATCAGCCCCAGCATTTT